The 26 T cell receptor beta chains below all came from one sample that was sequenced in a study of PD-L1 blockade in urothelial cancer. Data came from immunoSEQ multiplex PCR; TCRdb stores just in-frame clones and leaves some out. Here the sample spans more than 40,000 clones, approximately 86% being singletons. The sample here was PBMCs, taken around atezolizumab (anti-PD-L1) treatment. The receptors stem from a man aged 55 to 70 with urothelial cancer.

The chain joins TRBV28 to TRBJ2-7; D unclear. This CDR3 spans 11 amino acids. V was shortened by 4 bases and J by 3 bases, with 4 bases between the two germline ends. CDR1 is MDHEN and CDR2 is SYDVKM in the germline V gene. The CDR3 sequence: CASSSLYEQYF. CDR3 nucleotide sequence: TGTGCCAGCAGTTCTCTCTACGAGCAGTACTTC. Combining the CDR3 with reference TRBV28 and TRBJ2-7 gives the whole variable domain DVKVTQSSRYLVKRTGEKVFLECVQDMDHENMFWYRQDPGLGLRLIYFSYDVKMKEKGDIPEGYSVSREKKERFSLILESASTNQTSMYLCASSSLYEQYFGPGTRLTVT.

CDR3 amino acids: CASSSFDRGSNTEAFF. The CDR3 coding sequence is TGCGCCAGCAGCTCGTTCGACAGGGGCTCTAACACTGAAGCTTTCTTT. The chain is built from TRBV5-1 and TRBJ1-1; 8 bases line up with TRBD1. This CDR3 has 16 amino acids. After removal of 3 bases from V and 2 bases from J, the junction contained 9 bases not matched to a gene. Germline V CDR1 and CDR2: SGHRS, YFSETQ.

The chain joins TRBV7-3 to TRBJ2-7; D is ambiguous. V lost 0 bases and J lost 6, with 9 bases in between. Germline assignment: CDR1 SGHTA and CDR2 FQGTGA. The CDR3 contains 13 residues. CDR3 protein: CASSLTGTGEQYF. DNA of the CDR3: TGTGCCAGCAGCTTAACCGGTACCGGCGAGCAGTACTTC. Combining the CDR3 with reference TRBV7-3 and TRBJ2-7 gives the whole variable domain GAGVSQTPSNKVTEKGKYVELRCDPISGHTALYWYRQSLGQGPEFLIYFQGTGAADDSGLPNDRFFAVRPEGSVSTLKIQRTERGDSAVYLCASSLTGTGEQYFGPGTRLTVT.

The rearrangement uses TRBV9 and TRBJ1-2, with TRBD1 matching over 7 bases. V was clipped by 4 bases and J by 7 bases; unmatched bases: 13. Looked up from germline, CDR1 is SGDLS and CDR2 is YYNGEE. The CDR3 length is 15 residues. For the CDR3, the DNA is TGTGCCAGCAGCCAGGGGGGCAGCACTCTGGGTGGCTACACCTTC. It codes for CASSQGGSTLGGYTF.

This clone occurred once. The V gene is TRBV10-3, the J gene TRBJ1-4, with D perhaps TRBD1 (5 bases). The CDR3 is 15 amino acids. The V gene's germline CDR1 is ENHRY and CDR2 SYGVKD. V was clipped by 6 bases and J by 3 bases, with 14 bases between them. The CDR3 spells CAIRKTDEPNEKLFF. CDR3 sequence (DNA): TGTGCCATCAGAAAGACAGATGAGCCTAATGAAAAACTGTTTTTT.

This chain uses TRBV29-1 with TRBJ2-2; 10 bases match TRBD2. CDR1 is SQVTM and CDR2 is ANQGSEA in the germline V gene. The CDR3 loop spans 13 amino acids. With V trimmed by 6 bases and J by 4 bases, 2 bases remained unmatched. CDR3 amino acids: CSVTSGSTGELFF. The CDR3 DNA is TGCAGCGTGACTAGCGGGTCCACCGGGGAGCTGTTTTTT.

In this sample, this clone turned up a few times. The rearrangement uses TRBV6-4 and TRBJ1-5; 7 bases match TRBD1. Looked up from germline, CDR1 is MRHNA and CDR2 is SNTAGT. The V and J ends lost 3 bases and 7 bases, in that order; junction bases with no gene match: 9. The CDR3 extends over 15 amino acids. The CDR3 reads CASSERGLSNQPQHF. In DNA form, the CDR3 reads TGTGCCAGCAGTGAGAGGGGGCTTTCGAACCAGCCCCAGCATTTT.

CDR3 nucleotides: TGTGCTAGTGGTTTGGGGGCCGATACGCAGTATTTT. Its protein is CASGLGADTQYF. The V gene is TRBV12-5, the J gene TRBJ2-3; D call uncertain. V was clipped by 1 base and J by 6 bases, with 5 bases between them. CDR1 and CDR2 from the germline V gene are LGHNT and FRNRAP. The CDR3 extends over 12 amino acids.

V and J are TRBV5-6 and TRBJ1-1; a possible D gene is TRBD1 (6 bases). The CDR3 contains 14 residues. Trimming cost V 4 bases and J 5 bases, with 15 bases left between them. CDR1 is SGHDT, CDR2 YYEEEE, per germline. CDR3 sequence: CASSLTGGGTEAFF. In nucleotides, the CDR3 is TGTGCCAGCAGCCTGACAGGAGGTGGGACTGAAGCTTTCTTT.

The gene calls are TRBV11-3 and TRBJ1-6, with no clear D. Per germline, CDR1 SGHNT and CDR2 YENEEA. The CDR3 extends over 13 amino acids. V was cut by 3 bases and J by 8 bases, with 8 bases left in between. The CDR3 coding sequence is TGTGCCAGCAGCTTTTTATTCTATTCACCCCTCCACTTT. It codes for CASSFLFYSPLHF.

This chain joins TRBV7-2 and TRBJ2-7; D unresolved. Trimming stripped 0 bases from V and 5 bases from J, with 8 bases between. Per the germline V gene, CDR1 is SGHTA and CDR2 is FQGNSA. CDR3 length equals 13 residues. CDR3 in amino acids: CASSLAYVDEQYF. DNA for the CDR3: TGTGCCAGCAGCTTAGCGTATGTCGACGAGCAGTACTTC.

Here the CDR3 DNA reads TGCGCCAGCAGCTTGGGGATGGGACTAGCGCTCACAGATACGCAGTATTTT. It translates to CASSLGMGLALTDTQYF. J is TRBJ2-3 and V is TRBV5-1; 10 nucleotides agree with TRBD2. CDR3 length: 17 residues. Per germline, CDR1 SGHRS and CDR2 YFSETQ. J was trimmed by 2 bases and V by 0 bases; bases with no gene match: 6.

This clone appeared a single time. The chain combines TRBV4-1 with TRBJ2-3; 8 bases align to TRBD2. The CDR3 extends over 18 amino acids. V dropped 0 bases and J dropped 1; count of bases not matched to a gene: 9. Looked up from germline, CDR1 is MGHRA and CDR2 is YSYEKL. The CDR3 DNA is TGCGCCAGCAGCCAAGAAAGCGTGGCTAGCGGGCGCACAGATACGCAGTATTTT. Protein product: CASSQESVASGRTDTQYF.

V usage is TRBV5-6 and J usage is TRBJ2-1, with 8 bases lining up with TRBD1. This CDR3 has 15 amino acids. V shed 4 bases and J 7 bases; nucleotides not matched to a gene: 10. CDR1 SGHDT and CDR2 YYEEEE come from the germline V gene. For the CDR3, the DNA is TGTGCCAGCAGCCGCGGCGACAGGGGATGGAATGAGCAGTTCTTC. Protein sequence: CASSRGDRGWNEQFF.

V is TRBV18 and J is TRBJ1-3; D unresolved. This CDR3 is 17 amino acids long. V shed 2 bases and J shed 7 bases, with 21 bases lying between them. The germline V gene has CDR1 KGHSH and CDR2 LQKENI. The CDR3 loop reads CASSPAAPREGGNTIYF. In DNA, the CDR3 is TGTGCCAGCTCACCAGCGGCCCCCCGGGAAGGCGGGAACACCATATATTTT.

The rearrangement joins TRBV11-2 to TRBJ2-1; D is possibly TRBD2 (5 bases). Trimming stripped 1 base from V and 8 bases from J, with 9 bases between. Germline values: CDR1 SGHAT, CDR2 FQNNGV. The CDR3 contains 13 residues. The CDR3 sequence: CASSLGENDEQFF. Here the CDR3 DNA reads TGTGCCAGCAGCTTAGGGGAGAATGATGAGCAGTTCTTC.

This clone was detected only once. This CDR3 is CASSVVSEAGDTQYF. CDR3 nucleotide sequence: TGTGCCAGCAGCGTAGTTTCGGAGGCGGGAGATACGCAGTATTTT. This rearrangement joins TRBV9 to TRBJ2-3, with a weak D call TRBD2 (5 bases). Between the trimmed V and J ends, which lost 0 bases and 5 bases, there was a span of 13 bases. The CDR3 runs to 15 residues. In germline, CDR1 is SGDLS, CDR2 YYNGEE.

The chain links TRBV6-5 to TRBJ1-3; TRBD1 matches 7 bases. The V gene's germline CDR1 is MNHEY and CDR2 SVGAGI. J gave up 4 bases and V 6 bases, and 6 bases lay outside the gene matches. CDR3 length: 14 amino acids. CDR3 nucleotides: TGTGCCAGCAGGGGAACAGGGGCAGGAAACACCATATATTTT. Translation gives CASRGTGAGNTIYF.

In its sample, this clone was seen once. CDR3 nucleotides: TGCAGCGCCAGATGGACAGGGGAGGCAGATACGCAGTATTTT. This sequence encodes CSARWTGEADTQYF. This chain connects TRBV29-1 to TRBJ2-3; 9 nucleotides align to TRBD1. Germline CDR1 reads SQVTM; CDR2 reads ANQGSEA. There are 14 residues in the CDR3. J was trimmed by 4 bases and V by 7 bases; bases with no gene match: 9.

This clone came up once. This sequence joins TRBV4-3 and TRBJ2-5; 8 bases line up with TRBD1. After removal of 2 bases from V and 5 bases from J, the junction contained 4 bases not matched to a gene. The germline gives CDR1 LGHNA, CDR2 YSLEER. The CDR3 runs to 14 residues. This CDR3 reads CASSQQGAVETQYF. DNA of the CDR3: TGCGCCAGCAGCCAACAGGGGGCAGTTGAGACCCAGTACTTC.

This clone was detected once. The V call is TRBV4-2, the J call TRBJ2-5; 10 positions agree with TRBD2. CDR3 length: 16 residues. The junction had 2 bases not matched to a gene; V was cut back by 0 bases and J by 1 base. Looked up from germline, CDR1 is LGHNA and CDR2 is YNFKEQ. CDR3 protein: CASSQDPSGGQETQYF. The CDR3 coding sequence is TGTGCCAGCAGCCAAGACCCTAGCGGGGGCCAAGAGACCCAGTACTTC.

The chain has TRBV6-5 and TRBJ2-5; possibly TRBD2 for D (5 bases). The assigned J gene may be wrong: the sequence end matches TRBJ2-7 better. This CDR3 has 14 residues. The germline V gene has CDR1 MNHEY and CDR2 SVGAGI. CDR3 sequence: CASSISELSYEQYF. The CDR3 DNA follows: TGTGCCAGCAGTATTAGCGAGCTCTCCTACGAGCAGTACTTC.

The chain joins TRBV7-9 to TRBJ2-7, with 7 positions matching TRBD1. This CDR3 has 14 amino acids. The germline V gene encodes CDR1 SEHNR and CDR2 FQNEAQ (reference sequence). The V segment lost 4 bases and the J segment 2 bases; nucleotides outside the gene matches: 5. CDR3 coding DNA: TGTGCCAGCAGCTCCGGGACAGCTCCCTACGAGCAGTACTTC. It yields the protein CASSSGTAPYEQYF.

J is TRBJ1-5 and V is TRBV7-2; D gene unclear. This CDR3 region has 13 residues. Germline V CDR1 and CDR2: SGHTA, FQGNSA. The V end was cut by 3 bases, the J end by 7 bases, with 10 bases between. The CDR3 bases are TGTGCCAGCAGCTTCCCGATTGGCCAGCCCCAGCATTTT. Residues: CASSFPIGQPQHF.

This clone was found once. This chain links TRBV27 with TRBJ1-5; 7 positions match TRBD1. CDR3 size: 17 residues. From germline, CDR1 is MNHEY and CDR2 SMNVEV (reference sequence). Trimming at V came to 4 bases and at J to 1 base, leaving 10 bases not matched to a gene. The CDR3 is CASSSTPGQRSNQPQHF. In DNA, the CDR3 is TGTGCCAGCAGTTCCACTCCGGGACAGAGAAGCAATCAGCCCCAGCATTTT.

In DNA, the CDR3 is TGTGCCAGCAGCTTATCCGCTAGCTCCTACAATGAGCAGTTCTTC. Its protein is CASSLSASSYNEQFF. This chain uses TRBV7-2 with TRBJ2-1; D gene uncertain. The CDR3 is 15 residues long. Germline CDR1 and CDR2: SGHTA and FQGNSA. V was cut by 2 bases and J by 0 bases, with 8 bases left in between.